This passage covers 27 T cell receptor beta chains from one sample sequenced in a study of tumor-infiltrating lymphocytes in primary liver carcinoma. The investigators made TCR beta cDNA from roughly 460 ng total RNA, using a constant-region primer. Modified slightly, ARM-PCR produced TCR beta libraries over three nested multiplex PCR rounds. In the first two PCR rounds, TRBV1-TRBV30 forward primers were paired with a C-beta reverse primer, and each round lasted roughly 9 cycles. TCRdb analysed the multiplex PCR reads with MiXCR anew, one entry per CDR3 protein. The sample shows about 37,000 distinct CDR3 sequences, about 75% of them seen only once. Co-extraction yielded RNA and DNA from around 18-30 mg of unsorted bulk tissue. Sequenced material: tumor-adjacent normal liver tissue. The receptor source for this set is a man aged 40-49 years with primary liver carcinoma and hepatitis B virus infection.

The V and J genes are TRBV4-1 and TRBJ2-7, with TRBD1 matching 11 bases. Germline V gene lookup returns CDR1 MGHRA and CDR2 YSYEKL. After removal of 8 bases from V and 0 bases from J, the junction contained 12 bases not matched to a gene. The CDR3 is 17 amino acids. Here the CDR3 DNA reads TGCGCCAGCTGCAATCGGGACAGGGGGTTATCCTCCTACGAGCAGTACTTC. This encodes CASCNRDRGLSSYEQYF.

By its share, this clonotype is medium-sized (0.01 to 0.1%). The CDR3 nucleotides are TGCAGCGTCAACCACAGGGGGCGTGCGAATACGCAGTATTTT. Its translation is CSVNHRGRANTQYF. The chain is built from TRBV29-1 and TRBJ2-3, with TRBD1 matching over 9 bases. The J segment lost 7 bases and the V segment lost 6 bases, leaving 11 bases of the junction unmatched. Germline V lookup: CDR1 SQVTM, CDR2 ANQGSEA. The CDR3 extends over 14 amino acids.

The chain carries TRBV29-1 and TRBJ1-2, with TRBD1 as a possible D gene (6 bases). Germline-derived CDR1 and CDR2 are SQVTM and ANQGSEA. CDR3 length equals 13 residues. The V gene lost 4 bases and the J gene lost 7 bases, with 16 bases spanning the gap. The CDR3 DNA follows: TGCAGCGTTGGCGGTAGGGGGTCTTCTGGCTACACCTTC. Amino acid sequence: CSVGGRGSSGYTF.

Notes on this clonotype: One end of the junction varies from germline; a read error may be responsible. The chain has TRBV4-3 and TRBJ1-5, with D possibly being TRBD1 (5 bases). This CDR3 is built from 13 residues. Germline values: CDR1 LGHNA, CDR2 YSLEER. CDR3 DNA sequence: TGCGCCAGCAGCCAAGAGCGGGGACGGTCCCAACATTTT. Translating it yields CASSQERGRSQHF.

As concerns this clonotype: The CDR3 does not close with the conserved phenylalanine or tryptophan, likely indicating a read error. This chain uses TRBV7-9 with TRBJ2-1; D might be TRBD1 (5 bases). Germline loops: CDR1 SEHNR, CDR2 FQNEAQ (reference sequence). V was shortened by 6 bases and J by 9 bases, with 21 bases between the two germline ends. This CDR3 contains 15 residues. DNA for the CDR3: TGTGCCAGCAGTGACAGTTTATCCGTAAACACTGAGCAGTTCTGC. Translating gives CASSDSLSVNTEQFC.

Regarding this clonotype: As the CDR3 is not closed by the conserved phenylalanine or tryptophan, this likely results from a read error. Because the CDR3's place on the DNA is in doubt, the DNA is left out and the CDR3 is given as listed by TCRdb. The chain has TRBV6-2 or TRBV6-3 and TRBJ2-7; the table names TRBD2, a call not compared with the DNA. The CDR3 region is 14 residues in length, termini included. CDR1 and CDR2 (germline): MNHEY, SVGEGT. The CDR3 region is CASSSLLADYEQHL.

Concerning this clonotype: The junction departs from germline at one end; a sequencing error may be responsible. This chain links TRBV29-1 with TRBJ1-2; a possible D gene is TRBD1 (6 bases). Germline lookup yields CDR1 SQVTM and CDR2 ANQGSEA. The CDR3 runs 14 residues. The CDR3 is CSAKFGQSIYSYTF. CDR3 in DNA: TGCAGCGCCAAGTTTGGACAGTCGATCTATAGCTACACCTTC.

V usage is TRBV29-1 and J usage is TRBJ1-1; possibly TRBD1 for D (6 bases). V lost 4 bases, J lost 4 bases, and 19 bases lay in between. CDR3 length equals 15 residues. The germline V gene encodes CDR1 SQVTM and CDR2 ANQGSEA. The CDR3: CSVVRGWGMSTEAFF. The CDR3 region has the DNA TGCAGCGTTGTCAGGGGCTGGGGCATGAGCACTGAAGCTTTCTTT.

A note on this clonotype: A read error may explain this, as a much larger clone is one base away. The chain employs TRBV28 and TRBJ2-7; perhaps TRBD1 as D (5 bases). In germline, CDR1 is MDHEN, CDR2 SYDVKM. The CDR3 totals 17 residues. Here the CDR3 reads CASSLPPDSYEGDERYF. In DNA, the CDR3 is TGTGCCAGCAGTTTGCCCCCCGACAGTTACGAAGGCGACGAGCGGTACTTC.

V is TRBV7-9 and J is TRBJ2-3; D remains unclear. The length of the CDR3 is 15 residues. Trimming stripped 4 bases from V and 3 bases from J, with 14 bases between. Germline CDR1 reads SEHNR; CDR2 reads FQNEAQ (reference sequence). In DNA form, the CDR3 reads TGTGCCAGCAGCTCGTTGATAGGGATAACAGATACGCAGTATTTT. It specifies CASSSLIGITDTQYF.

The chain combines TRBV9 with TRBJ2-3, with 15 nucleotides matching TRBD2. There are 18 residues in the CDR3. V shed 0 bases and J 3 bases; nucleotides not matched to a gene: 5. CDR1 and CDR2 from the germline V gene are SGDLS and YYNGEE. CDR3 nucleotide sequence: TGTGCCAGCAGCGTAGAAGGACTAGCGGGAGGGCCGACAGATACGCAGTATTTT. Protein sequence: CASSVEGLAGGPTDTQYF.

The J gene is TRBJ2-5, the V gene TRBV29-1, with D maybe TRBD2 (5 bases). This CDR3 has 14 residues. Per germline, CDR1 SQVTM and CDR2 ANQGSEA. V gave up 8 bases and J gave up 1 base, with 17 bases separating them. CDR3 sequence (DNA): TGCAGCTACGGAGGCGGGTTGGGCCAAGAGACCCAGTACTTC. Encoded protein: CSYGGGLGQETQYF.

As for this clonotype: One end of the junction fails to match germline, which may point to a read error. The V call is TRBV6-1, the J call TRBJ2-5; D uncertain. This CDR3 is 11 amino acids long. Germline assignment: CDR1 MNHNS and CDR2 SASEGT. The CDR3, as DNA: TGTGTCAGCAGCGACTCGGAGACCCAGTACTTC. Its protein is CVSSDSETQYF.

There are many counts of this clonotype. The CDR3 nucleotides read TGTGCCTGGAGAGCCCCGGGACAGGGGGCCCTTGAGCAGTTCTTC. Protein: CAWRAPGQGALEQFF. This sequence joins TRBV30 and TRBJ2-1, with 12 bases lining up with TRBD1. J was trimmed by 9 bases and V by 3 bases; bases with no gene match: 9. Germline-derived CDR1 and CDR2 are GTSNPN and SVGIG (reference sequence). The CDR3 is made up of 15 amino acids.

The chain is built from TRBV5-1 and TRBJ2-1; 8 nucleotides agree with TRBD2. The CDR3 is 15 residues long. The J segment lost 2 bases and the V segment lost 6 bases, leaving 7 bases of the junction unmatched. The germline V gene has CDR1 SGHRS and CDR2 YFSETQ. The DNA of the CDR3 is TGCGCCAGCATGGCGGGGGGCGCCGCCTACAATGAGCAGTTCTTC. Translation: CASMAGGAAYNEQFF. The full variable domain, completed using reference TRBV5-1 and TRBJ2-1, is KAGVTQTPRYLIKTRGQQVTLSCSPISGHRSVSWYQQTPGQGLQFLFEYFSETQRNKGNFPGRFSGRQFSNSRSEMNVSTLELGDSALYLCASMAGGAAYNEQFFGPGTRLTVL.

A word on this clonotype: One end of the junction does not line up with germline, which may come from a read error. Here the CDR3 DNA reads TGCAGCGTCGCTAATCGGGGGTGGGATAGGCGGAATGAGCAGTCCTTT. Protein sequence: CSVANRGWDRRNEQSF. The genes are TRBV29-1 and TRBJ2-1; D may be TRBD2 (6 bases). CDR1 is SQVTM and CDR2 is ANQGSEA in the germline V gene. This CDR3 contains 16 residues.

This chain connects TRBV9 to TRBJ2-2; TRBD1 is a possible D gene (5 bases). The germline V gene encodes CDR1 SGDLS and CDR2 YYNGEE. V lost 7 bases to trimming and J lost 0 bases, with 19 bases between them. CDR3 size: 17 residues. In DNA form, the CDR3 reads TGTGCCAGCCCGAAAGGGGAAGGGCCCGCGAACACCGGGGAGCTGTTTTTT. It encodes CASPKGEGPANTGELFF.

This clonotype qualifies as medium-sized. This chain connects TRBV12-3 or TRBV12-4 to TRBJ1-2; D might be TRBD1 (6 bases). The CDR3 is made up of 13 amino acids. The V end was cut by 2 bases, the J end by 8 bases, with 12 bases between. The DNA of the CDR3 is TGTGCCAGCAGTTTAACAGGGCTAGTCGGCTACACCTTC. Translated: CASSLTGLVGYTF.

This clonotype was recorded at least ten times. This may be a read error: a much more frequent sequence differs by one nucleotide. The chain links TRBV5-4 to TRBJ1-1; 10 positions match TRBD1. This CDR3 is built from 14 residues. Germline assignment: CDR1 SGHNT and CDR2 YYREEE (reference sequence). In nucleotides, the CDR3 is TGTGTCAGCAGCTTCCGGACAGGGGGCACTGAAGCTTTCTTT. This encodes CVSSFRTGGTEAFF.

The table lists this clonotype with many counts. The chain joins TRBV5-1 to TRBJ2-7, with TRBD1 as a possible D gene (6 bases). CDR1 is SGHRS and CDR2 is YFSETQ in the germline V gene. CDR3 length equals 15 residues. V lost 4 bases, J lost 5 bases, and 19 bases lay in between. The DNA for the CDR3 is TGCGCCAGCAGCAGCCGCCGGACAGATAAACACGAGCAGTACTTC. Protein product: CASSSRRTDKHEQYF.

Details on this clonotype: One end of the junction is discordant with germline, which a read error may explain. The CDR3 DNA is TGTGCCAGCATCGTAGGGAGCCGTAATGAGAAACTGTTTTTT. It is translated as CASIVGSRNEKLFF. The chain couples TRBV28 to TRBJ1-4; no reliable D call. The CDR3 has 14 amino acids. The germline V gene has CDR1 MDHEN and CDR2 SYDVKM. The variable domain in full, with the rest retrieved from reference TRBV28 and TRBJ1-4, is DVKVTQSSRYLVKRTGEKVFLECVQDMDHENMFWYRQDPGLGLRLIYFSYDVKMKEKGDIPEGYSVSREKKERFSLILESASTNQTSMYLCASIVGSRNEKLFFGSGTQLSVL.

Turning to this clonotype: A read error may account for a junction end that differs from germline. V usage is TRBV28 and J usage is TRBJ2-7; 9 nucleotides agree with TRBD1. This CDR3 is 16 amino acids long. CDR1 and CDR2 (germline): MDHEN, SYDVKM. The CDR3: CDSSLTGTGMSYEQYF. For the CDR3, the DNA is TGTGACAGCAGTTTAACCGGGACAGGGATGTCCTACGAGCAGTACTTC.

Remarks on this clonotype: Mismatch with germline at one junction end may stem from a read error. The V gene is TRBV2, the J gene TRBJ2-1; a possible D gene is TRBD2 (6 bases). The CDR3 runs 13 residues. From germline, CDR1 is SNHLY and CDR2 FYNNEI. The CDR3 bases are TGTACCAGCAGAACTAGCAGATACAATGAGCAGTTCTTC. As protein: CTSRTSRYNEQFF.

As for this clonotype: The junction departs from germline at one end; a sequencing error may be responsible. The rearrangement joins TRBV4-1 to TRBJ2-7, with D possibly TRBD1 on 6 matching bases. The CDR3 sequence is 15 residues long. Germline CDR1 and CDR2: MGHRA and YSYEKL. The CDR3 DNA sequence: TGCGCCAACAGCCCGCCAGACAGGCTCTCCTACGAGCAGTACTTC. The encoded protein is CANSPPDRLSYEQYF.

On this clonotype: This is likely a read error, given that the CDR3 carries no conserved phenylalanine or tryptophan at its end. This chain connects TRBV5-1 to TRBJ2-2; perhaps TRBD1 as D (5 bases). Germline V gene data show CDR1 as SGHRS and CDR2 as YFSETQ. Trimming cost V 1 base and J 5 bases, with 12 bases left between them. The CDR3 spans 15 residues. Here the CDR3 DNA reads TGCGCCAGCAGCTTGAGGACACGGATAACCGGGGAGCTGTTTATT. Translation: CASSLRTRITGELFI.

Ten or more counts support this clonotype. This chain joins TRBV7-9 and TRBJ1-2; possibly TRBD1 for D (6 bases). This CDR3 is 14 amino acids long. Germline CDR1 is SEHNR and CDR2 is FQNEAQ (reference sequence). The V and J ends lost 5 bases and 4 bases respectively, with 14 bases between them. The CDR3 here is CASSLGGGTYGYTF. As DNA, the CDR3 is TGTGCCAGCAGCCTAGGGGGGGGAACCTATGGCTACACCTTC.

Regarding this clonotype: The junction departs from the called germline gene at one end, perhaps through a read error. The chain is built from TRBV5-6 and TRBJ2-7; the D gene is possibly TRBD1 (5 bases). The CDR3 sequence is 15 residues long. Germline-derived CDR1 and CDR2 are SGHDT and YYEEEE. The CDR3 spells CASSYLKGSFHEQYF. CDR3 DNA: TGTGCTAGCAGCTACCTCAAGGGGTCCTTCCACGAGCAGTACTTC.